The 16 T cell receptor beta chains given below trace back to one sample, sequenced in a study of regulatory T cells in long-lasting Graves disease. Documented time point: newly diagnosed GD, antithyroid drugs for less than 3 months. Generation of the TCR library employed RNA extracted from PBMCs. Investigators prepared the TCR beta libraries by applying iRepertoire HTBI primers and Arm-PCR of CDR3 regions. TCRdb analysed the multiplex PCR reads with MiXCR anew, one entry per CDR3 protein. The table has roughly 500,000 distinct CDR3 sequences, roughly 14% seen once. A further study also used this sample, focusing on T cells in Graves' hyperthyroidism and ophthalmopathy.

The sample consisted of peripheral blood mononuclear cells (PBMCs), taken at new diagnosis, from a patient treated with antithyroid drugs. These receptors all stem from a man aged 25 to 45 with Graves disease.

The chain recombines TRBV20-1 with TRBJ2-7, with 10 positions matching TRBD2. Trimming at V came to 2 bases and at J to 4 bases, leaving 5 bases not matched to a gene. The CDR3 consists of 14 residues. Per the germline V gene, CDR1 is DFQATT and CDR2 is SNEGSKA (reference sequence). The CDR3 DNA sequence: TGCAGTGCTAGATCTTCTAGCGGGAGTTACGAGCAGTACTTC. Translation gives CSARSSSGSYEQYF.

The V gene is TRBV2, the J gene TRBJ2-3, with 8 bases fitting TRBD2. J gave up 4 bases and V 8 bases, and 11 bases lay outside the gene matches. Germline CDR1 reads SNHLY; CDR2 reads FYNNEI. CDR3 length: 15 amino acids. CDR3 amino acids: CASEAPGGIPDTQYF. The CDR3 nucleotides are TGTGCCAGCGAAGCCCCGGGAGGGATCCCAGATACGCAGTATTTT.

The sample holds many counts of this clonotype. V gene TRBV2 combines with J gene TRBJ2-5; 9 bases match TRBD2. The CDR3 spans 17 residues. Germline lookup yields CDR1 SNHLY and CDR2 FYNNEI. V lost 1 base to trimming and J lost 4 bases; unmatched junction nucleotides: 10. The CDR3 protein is CASSEEAGGLWRETQYF. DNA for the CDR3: TGTGCCAGCAGTGAAGAGGCGGGAGGGCTGTGGCGAGAGACCCAGTACTTC.

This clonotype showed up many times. CDR3 protein: CASSQDGGRANEQFF. In DNA, the CDR3 is TGTGCCAGCAGCCAAGATGGCGGGAGGGCGAATGAGCAGTTCTTC. The chain carries TRBV3-1 and TRBJ2-1; TRBD2 matches at 9 bases. The J segment lost 7 bases and the V segment lost 0 bases, leaving 4 bases of the junction unmatched. Germline values: CDR1 LGHDT, CDR2 YNNKEL (reference sequence). This CDR3 comprises 15 residues.

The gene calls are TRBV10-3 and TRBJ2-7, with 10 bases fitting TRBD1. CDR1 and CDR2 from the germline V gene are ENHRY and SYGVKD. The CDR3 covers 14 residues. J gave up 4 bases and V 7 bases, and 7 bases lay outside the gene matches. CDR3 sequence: CAIKSGQGKYEQYF. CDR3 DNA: TGTGCCATCAAGTCGGGACAGGGGAAGTACGAGCAGTACTTC.

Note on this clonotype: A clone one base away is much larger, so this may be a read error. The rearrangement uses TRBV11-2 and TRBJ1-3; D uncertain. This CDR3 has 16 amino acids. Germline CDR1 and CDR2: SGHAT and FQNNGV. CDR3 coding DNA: TGTGCCAGCAGCCCCACCCTCCCGATCTCTGGAAACACCTTATATTTT. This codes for CASSPTLPISGNTLYF.

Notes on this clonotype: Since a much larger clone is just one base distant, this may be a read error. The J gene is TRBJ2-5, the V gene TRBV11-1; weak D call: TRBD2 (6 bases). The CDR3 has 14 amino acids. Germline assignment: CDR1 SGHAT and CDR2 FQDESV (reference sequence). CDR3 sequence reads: CASSLNGRQEAQYF. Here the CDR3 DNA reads TGTGCCAGCAGCTTAAACGGGAGACAAGAGGCCCAGTACTTC.

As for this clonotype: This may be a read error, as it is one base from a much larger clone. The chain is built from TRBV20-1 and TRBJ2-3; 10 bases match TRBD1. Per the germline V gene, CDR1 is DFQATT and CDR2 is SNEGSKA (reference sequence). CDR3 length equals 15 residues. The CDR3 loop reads CSTRDPGQGVDTQYF. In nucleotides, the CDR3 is TGCAGTACTAGAGATCCCGGACAGGGGGTAGATACGCAGTATTTT.

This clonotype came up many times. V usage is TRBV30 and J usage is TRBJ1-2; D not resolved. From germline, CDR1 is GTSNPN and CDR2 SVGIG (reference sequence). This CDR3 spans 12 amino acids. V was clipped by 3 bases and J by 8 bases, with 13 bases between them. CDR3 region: CAWRTMGRGYTF. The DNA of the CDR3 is TGTGCCTGGAGAACCATGGGAAGAGGCTACACCTTC.

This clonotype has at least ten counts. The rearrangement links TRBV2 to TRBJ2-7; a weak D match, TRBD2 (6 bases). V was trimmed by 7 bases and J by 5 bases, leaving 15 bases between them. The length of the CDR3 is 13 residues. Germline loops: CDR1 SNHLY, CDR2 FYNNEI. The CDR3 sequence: CASIGGTQDEQYF. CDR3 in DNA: TGTGCCAGCATCGGCGGGACTCAAGACGAGCAGTACTTC.

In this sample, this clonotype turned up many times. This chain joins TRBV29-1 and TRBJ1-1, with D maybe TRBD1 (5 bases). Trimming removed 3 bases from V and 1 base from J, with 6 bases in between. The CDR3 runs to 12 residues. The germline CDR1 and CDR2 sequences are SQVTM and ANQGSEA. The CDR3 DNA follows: TGCAGCGTTGAGCAGGGGAACACTGAAGCTTTCTTT. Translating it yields CSVEQGNTEAFF.

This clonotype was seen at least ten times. CDR3 nucleotides: TGTGCCTGTAATGGGGGCCCCTATGGCTACACCTTC. It codes for CACNGGPYGYTF. The genes are TRBV2 and TRBJ1-2, with a tentative D call TRBD1 (6 bases). The CDR3 runs 12 residues. Trimming took off 11 bases at V and 4 bases at J, with 14 bases between the two ends. CDR1 and CDR2 from the germline V gene are SNHLY and FYNNEI.

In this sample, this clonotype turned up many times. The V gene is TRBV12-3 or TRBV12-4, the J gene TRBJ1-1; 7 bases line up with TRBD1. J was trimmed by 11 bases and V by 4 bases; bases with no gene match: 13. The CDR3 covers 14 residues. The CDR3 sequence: CASSSVTGHYGAFF. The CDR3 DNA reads TGTGCCAGCAGTTCAGTGACAGGGCATTATGGGGCTTTCTTT.

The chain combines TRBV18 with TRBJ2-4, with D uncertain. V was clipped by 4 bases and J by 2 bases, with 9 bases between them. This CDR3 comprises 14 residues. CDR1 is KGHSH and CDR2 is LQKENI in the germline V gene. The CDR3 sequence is CASSHSLSKNIQYF. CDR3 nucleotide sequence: TGTGCCAGCTCACACAGTCTATCCAAAAACATTCAGTACTTC.

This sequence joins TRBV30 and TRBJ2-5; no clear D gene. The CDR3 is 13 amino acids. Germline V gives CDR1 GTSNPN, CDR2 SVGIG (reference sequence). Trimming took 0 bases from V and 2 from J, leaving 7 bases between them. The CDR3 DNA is TGTGCCTGGAGTGTACAAGCGCAAGAGACCCAGTACTTC. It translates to CAWSVQAQETQYF.

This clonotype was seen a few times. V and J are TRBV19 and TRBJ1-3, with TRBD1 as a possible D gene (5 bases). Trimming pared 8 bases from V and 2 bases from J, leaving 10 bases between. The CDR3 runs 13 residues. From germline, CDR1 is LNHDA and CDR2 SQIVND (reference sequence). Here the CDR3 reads CASSRVAGNTIYF. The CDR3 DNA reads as TGTGCCAGTTCCAGGGTGGCTGGAAACACCATATATTTT. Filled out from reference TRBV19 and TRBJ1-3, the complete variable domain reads DGGITQSPKYLFRKEGQNVTLSCEQNLNHDAMYWYRQDPGQGLRLIYYSQIVNDFQKGDIAEGYSVSREKKESFPLTVTSAQKNPTAFYLCASSRVAGNTIYFGEGSWLTVV.